One and the same sample provided the 3 T cell receptor beta chains below, sequenced in a study of human T cells and chemical hapten exposure (dated by TCRdb to about 2021). Libraries were made using RACE. Instrument used: NextSeq 500. TCRdb redid the processing of the public reads, applying fastp at Q25 and MiXCR, and retained in-frame beta chains. Here each entry gathers all rows of one CDR3 protein and keeps the most common genes and DNA. The sample includes fewer than 140,000 distinct CDR3 sequences, with approximately 12% observed a single time. The biggest ten clones account for 1.6% of the sample. Taken with the paper, the label for time point translates to: pre-sensitization, week 0. The treatment or condition label here, explained by the study, means: therapeutic diphenylcyclopropenone sensitization with weekly scalp DPC. Material: whole blood, obtained in connection with sensitization to the hapten diphenylcyclopropenone (DPC). The source is a woman aged 45-60 years with alopecia areata. Some clones in this sample may be carry-over from other donors' samples.

This clonotype was seen only a few times. The J gene is TRBJ2-1, the V gene TRBV4-1; 9 nucleotides align to TRBD1. CDR1 MGHRA and CDR2 YSYEKL come from the germline V gene. The CDR3 contains 16 residues. V shed 1 base and J 6 bases; nucleotides not matched to a gene: 7. CDR3: CASSQGLTGGSNEQFF. CDR3 sequence (DNA): TGCGCCAGCAGCCAAGGTTTGACAGGGGGGTCCAATGAGCAGTTCTTC.

This clonotype occurred a few times. The V gene is TRBV5-1, the J gene TRBJ1-2; D might be TRBD1 (6 bases). Germline V lookup: CDR1 SGHRS, CDR2 YFSETQ. CDR3 length equals 16 residues. Trimming cost V 4 bases and J 3 bases, with 19 bases left between them. Written as DNA, the CDR3 is TGCGCCAGCAGCCCCCGCTTAGAGGGGGTGGACTATGGCTACACCTTC. Translated, it gives CASSPRLEGVDYGYTF.

This clonotype was seen only a few times. The chain is built from TRBV28 and TRBJ1-1; D possibly corresponds to TRBD1 (5 bases). The CDR3 has 13 residues. V shed 8 bases and J shed 10 bases, with 20 bases lying between them. CDR1 and CDR2 (germline): MDHEN, SYDVKM. CDR3 nucleotide sequence: TGTGCCAGCCTCAGGGTTATTGGACTGGGAGCTTTCTTT. It codes for CASLRVIGLGAFF.